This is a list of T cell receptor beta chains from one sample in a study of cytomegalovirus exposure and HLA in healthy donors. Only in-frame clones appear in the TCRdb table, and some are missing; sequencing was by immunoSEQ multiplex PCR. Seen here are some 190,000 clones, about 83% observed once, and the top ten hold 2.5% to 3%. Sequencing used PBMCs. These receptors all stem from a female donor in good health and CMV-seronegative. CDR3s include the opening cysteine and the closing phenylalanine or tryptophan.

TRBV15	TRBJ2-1	CATSRRDRGFAEQFF
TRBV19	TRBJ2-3	CASETLGAGTDTQYF
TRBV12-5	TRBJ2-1	CASGLPRTSPRSSYNEQFF
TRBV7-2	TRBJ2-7	CASSLGRLYEQYF
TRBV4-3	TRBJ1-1	CASSQDMTGTMNTEAFF
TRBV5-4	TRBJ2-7	CASSLSGTYSYEQYF
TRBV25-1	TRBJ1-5	CASRDAGSNQPQHF
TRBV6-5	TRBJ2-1	CASSYSEGDEQFF
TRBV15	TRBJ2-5	CATSGSGRREQYF
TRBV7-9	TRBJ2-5	CASSLTSGRAFETQYF
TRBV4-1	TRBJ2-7	CASSQTGQGFYEQYF
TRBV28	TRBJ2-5	CASRSPGLALQETQYF
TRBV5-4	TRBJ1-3	CASSLMGGSGNTIYF
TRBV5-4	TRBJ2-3	CASSFGGRAADTQYF
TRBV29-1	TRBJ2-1	CSVEPLGQGAPGEQFF
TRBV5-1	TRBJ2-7	CASSLDLRYEQYF
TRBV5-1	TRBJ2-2	CASSLGQGALTGELFF
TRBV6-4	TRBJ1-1	CASSDSGGEAFF
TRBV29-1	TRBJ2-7	CSVVGGSSYEQYF
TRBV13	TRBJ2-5	CASSLERPATGGREQYF
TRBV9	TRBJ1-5	CASSVVSGWKGGNQPQHF
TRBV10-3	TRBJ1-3	CATGTGTLSWGNTIYF
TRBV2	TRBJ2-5	CASSDLQETQYF
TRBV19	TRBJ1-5	CASKYEGEYSNQPQHF
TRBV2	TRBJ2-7	CASSVGTSGRPTYEQYF
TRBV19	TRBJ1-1	CASIGTGDMNTEAFF
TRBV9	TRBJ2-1	CASRGLANNEQFF
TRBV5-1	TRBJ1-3	CASTTGPEGGNTIYF
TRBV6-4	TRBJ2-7	CASSDRIAVYYEQYF
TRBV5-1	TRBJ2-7	CASSFAVGTYEQYF
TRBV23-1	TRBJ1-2	CASSQTGIGYTF
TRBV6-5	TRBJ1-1	CASSYSKEGMGTEAFF
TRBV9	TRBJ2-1	CASSVGRTSGHNEQFF
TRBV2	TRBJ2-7	CASSEQGARDSSYEQYF
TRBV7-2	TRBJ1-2	CASSPPSQGYVGYGYTF
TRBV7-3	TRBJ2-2	CASSTQGTGELFF
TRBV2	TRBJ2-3	CASSERRDGDTQYF
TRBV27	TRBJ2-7	CASSLIGGETYEQYF
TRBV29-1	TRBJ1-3	CSVEDLTSGTGGNTIYF
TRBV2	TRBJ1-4	CATKRQGGDEKLFF
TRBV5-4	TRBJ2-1	CASSPTSSYNEQFF
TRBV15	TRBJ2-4	CATSRDPQATTNIQYF
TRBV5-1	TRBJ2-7	CASSLLQGLAYEQYF
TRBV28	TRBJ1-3	CASSSHDRFSGNTIYF
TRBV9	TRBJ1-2	CASSEQPGQASYGYTF
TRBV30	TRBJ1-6	CAWIPPDRGQSPLHF
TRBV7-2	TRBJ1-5	CASSPSREPQHF
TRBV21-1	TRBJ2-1	CASDYPTTSDRELAGDSYNEQFF
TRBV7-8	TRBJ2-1	CASSRMGRLENEQFF
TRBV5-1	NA	CASSPVTGGYEQYF